This T cell receptor (beta chain) emerged from a study of Tregs in tolerant kidney transplant recipients (dated by TCRdb to between 2018 and 2020). Looking at the study overall: The study used TCRbeta sequencing to identify donor-specific regulatory T cells before combined kidney and bone marrow transplantation, then tracked those cells after transplant. The study at large found these results: The most biologically relevant and donor-specific TCRbeta repertoire appeared to be identified by expanding Tregs with activated donor B cells. Biological reproducibility was not directly addressed, though technical replication error appeared minimal. In tolerant patients, the expansion of donor-specific Tregs was greater than global Treg expansion, suggesting that the expansion was antigen-driven rather than nonspecific. The study was limited by small patient numbers, and the findings need validation in larger populations and under other immunosuppression protocols. For some patients, the PCR primers changed as time went on, which meant samples from those patients could not be compared with one another at the nucleotide level.

A remark on this clone: Its binding antigen is unknown. From the germline J gene comes the end of the CDR3, since the read stops 3 residues before it.

Genomic DNA was extracted from sorted cells with the QIAGEN DNeasy Blood and Tissue Kit for TCRbeta CDR3 sequencing. High-throughput TCRbeta CDR3 sequencing, which included PCR amplification with bias correction and internal controls, was done commercially through immunoSEQ. In the paper's pipeline: A unique productive TCRbeta sequence was defined by the CDR3 nucleotide sequence when primers matched, and otherwise by the CDR3 amino acid sequence together with the Vbeta and Jbeta genes. Sorting error was corrected by removing sequences shared between sorted populations at a frequency ratio of 2:1 or less, and the remaining shared sequences were assigned to the higher population. Sequences were defined as donor-reactive when expanded at least 5-fold in CFSE-low cells versus unstimulated cells and present at a frequency of at least 0.01% in CFSE-low cells. Repertoire divergence was quantified by Jensen-Shannon divergence calculated from the top 100 TCRbeta sequences ranked by frequency. When a sample had multiple sequencing runs, each run was corrected for sorting error separately and the runs were then pooled. TCRdb re-hosts the immuneACCESS table, in-frame sequences only. Its copies lack some clones; in the studies checked, an unresolved V gene accounts for under half of them, and the cause for the rest is not known. That table furnishes V, J and clone size, whereas the DNA furnished D and trimming. The sample's own table lists roughly 14,000 clones. Roughly 28% of the sample goes to the ten largest clones.

In light of the paper, this sample's time point label describes: 6 months after combined kidney and bone marrow transplant. Transplants used related donors with nonmyeloablative bone marrow transplantation; mixed chimerism was transient in the human trials. Thawed PBMCs were FACS-sorted into unstimulated Tregs (CD4+CD25+CD127-), CD4+ non-Tregs (CD4+CD25-), CD4 cells and CD8 cells. The patients were a handful of recipients of combined kidney and bone marrow transplants from the ITN036ST trial, and samples were available only from these trial subjects. Healthy control blood was separated into PBMCs by Ficoll density gradient and cryopreserved, and patient PBMCs were collected both before and after transplant. Including the terminal cysteine and phenylalanine, the CDR3 comprises 13 residues. The DNA shown is the part of the CDR3 that was read: 30 bases, in frame from base 1. Taken from the germline V gene, the CDR1 and CDR2 loops are SNHLY and FYNNEI.

Here the chain combines TRBV2 and TRBJ2-4, with 9 middle bases fitting TRBD1. Sequences were derived from CD8+ T cells from blood (PBMCs), sampled 6 months after the transplant. This clonotype was obtained from a human patient who received a combined kidney and bone marrow transplant. Some T cells present after a transplant may be cells of the graft donor. The sequenced CDR3 bases are TGTGGGACAGGGGATGAGTCTAACTATGGT. Its coded protein is CGTGDESNYG. The whole CDR3 sequence is CGTGDESNYGQYF. The CDR3 plus the reference TRBV2 and TRBJ2-4 genes for the other parts give the full variable domain: EPEVTQTPSHQVTQMGQEVILRCVPISNHLYFYWYRQILGQKVEFLVSFYNNEISEKSEIFDDQFSVERPDGSNFTLKIRSTKLEDSAMYFCGTGDESNYGQYFGAGTRLSVL.